The 25 T cell receptor beta chains below were found in one sample sequenced in a study of cytomegalovirus exposure and HLA in healthy donors. Use of 60 Vbeta and 13 Jbeta primers characterized the PCR. Some clones are missing from TCRdb's copy, which holds only in-frame ones; the method was immunoSEQ multiplex PCR. The sample contains more than 95,000 clones, 75% to 90% of which appear only once. The material sequenced was PBMCs. These receptors came from a man aged 18 to 35 in good health and CMV-seropositive.

V and J are TRBV11-2 and TRBJ1-5; 7 bases agree with TRBD1. The CDR3 is 17 amino acids. V shed 1 base and J 0 bases; nucleotides not matched to a gene: 6. Germline V gives CDR1 SGHAT, CDR2 FQNNGV. CDR3: CASSLGDRPYSNQPQHF. In DNA form, the CDR3 reads TGTGCCAGCAGCTTAGGGGACAGACCTTATAGCAATCAGCCCCAGCATTTT.

This chain connects TRBV4-1 to TRBJ1-6; no definite D call. The CDR3 has 15 amino acids. V lost 3 bases and J 0 bases, leaving 6 bases between the germline ends. CDR1 MGHRA and CDR2 YSYEKL come from the germline V gene. The CDR3 loop reads CASSQESSYNSPLHF. The CDR3 nucleotides are TGCGCCAGCAGCCAGGAGAGCTCCTATAATTCACCCCTCCACTTT.

This chain joins TRBV30 and TRBJ1-2; D remains ambiguous. Germline V lookup: CDR1 GTSNPN, CDR2 SVGIG (reference sequence). Deletions cut 3 bases from V and 6 bases from J, with 8 bases between. The CDR3 runs 11 residues. The CDR3 here is CAWRLGDGYTF. CDR3 nucleotide sequence: TGTGCCTGGAGGCTGGGAGATGGCTACACCTTC. Variable domain in full (rest from reference TRBV30 and TRBJ1-2): SQTIHQWPATLVQPVGSPLSLECTVEGTSNPNLYWYRQAAGRGLQLLFYSVGIGQISSEVPQNLSASRPQDRQFILSSKKLLLSDSGFYLCAWRLGDGYTFGSGTRLTVV.

The chain couples TRBV5-1 to TRBJ1-1, with D unclear. V lost 3 bases and J 7 bases, leaving 13 bases between the germline ends. The germline V gene has CDR1 SGHRS and CDR2 YFSETQ. The CDR3 loop spans 13 amino acids. The CDR3 protein is CASSSSEGGEAFF. The CDR3 nucleotides are TGCGCCAGCAGCTCGAGTGAGGGCGGTGAAGCTTTCTTT.

The chain uses TRBV6-4 and TRBJ1-5; a possible D gene is TRBD1 (6 bases). The V end was cut by 9 bases, the J end by 4 bases, with 16 bases between. Germline V gene data show CDR1 as MRHNA and CDR2 as SNTAGT. The CDR3 has 14 amino acids. The CDR3 sequence is CARKWTDHNQPQHF. Written as DNA, the CDR3 is TGTGCCAGGAAGTGGACAGACCATAATCAGCCCCAGCATTTT.

The chain combines TRBV7-6 with TRBJ2-2; 12 positions match TRBD2. Germline values: CDR1 SGHVS, CDR2 FNYEAQ. V shed 1 base, J shed 5 bases, and the junction held 8 bases outside the gene matches. This CDR3 spans 18 amino acids. CDR3 protein: CASSLGLAGVWGTGELFF. In DNA form, the CDR3 reads TGTGCCAGCAGCTTAGGACTAGCGGGGGTCTGGGGGACCGGGGAGCTGTTTTTT.

This clone was observed a handful of times. V usage is TRBV6-1 and J usage is TRBJ1-1, with D perhaps matching TRBD1 (6 bases). This CDR3 is built from 13 residues. The germline V gene has CDR1 MNHNS and CDR2 SASEGT. Trimming left V 7 bases short and J 4 bases short, with 13 bases between. CDR3 amino acids: CASNAGGFTEAFF. Here the CDR3 DNA reads TGTGCCAGCAATGCGGGGGGCTTCACTGAAGCTTTCTTT.

The V gene is TRBV5-4, the J gene TRBJ2-5, with D uncertain. Germline-derived CDR1 and CDR2 are SGHNT and YYREEE (reference sequence). The CDR3 runs to 11 residues. Deletions cut 2 bases from V and 4 bases from J, with 3 bases between. Here the CDR3 reads CASSFGETQYF. The DNA of the CDR3 is TGTGCCAGCAGCTTCGGAGAGACCCAGTACTTC.

The rearrangement joins TRBV29-1 to TRBJ1-1; no firm D call. V was shortened by 3 bases and J by 0 bases, with 14 bases between the two germline ends. CDR1 is SQVTM and CDR2 is ANQGSEA in the germline V gene. The CDR3 consists of 15 residues. The CDR3 protein is CSVDNLGELNTEAFF. In DNA, the CDR3 is TGCAGCGTTGATAACCTTGGGGAGTTGAACACTGAAGCTTTCTTT.

V gene TRBV7-9 combines with J gene TRBJ1-1; 8 nucleotides agree with TRBD1. CDR1 and CDR2 from the germline V gene are SEHNR and FQNEAQ (reference sequence). The CDR3 spans 12 residues. V shed 5 bases and J 9 bases; nucleotides not matched to a gene: 5. CDR3 loop: CASSAGTGKAFF. In nucleotides, the CDR3 is TGTGCCAGCAGCGCCGGGACAGGAAAAGCTTTCTTT.

The chain is built from TRBV30 and TRBJ2-7, with D possibly being TRBD1 (5 bases). This CDR3 is built from 16 residues. Trimming pared 0 bases from V and 4 bases from J, leaving 19 bases between. Germline values: CDR1 GTSNPN, CDR2 SVGIG (reference sequence). CDR3 region: CAWSVQRTSVQYEQYF. CDR3 in DNA: TGTGCCTGGAGTGTACAAAGGACATCAGTCCAATACGAGCAGTACTTC.

The chain carries TRBV28 and TRBJ1-1; maybe TRBD1 (5 bases). The V gene lost 6 bases and the J gene lost 4 bases, with 12 bases spanning the gap. The CDR3 consists of 13 residues. Looked up from germline, CDR1 is MDHEN and CDR2 is SYDVKM. This CDR3 reads CASRRQGGTEAFF. The CDR3 DNA reads as TGTGCCAGCAGGCGCCAGGGAGGCACTGAAGCTTTCTTT.

This chain connects TRBV10-3 to TRBJ2-7; TRBD2 aligns across 7 bases. The V segment lost 0 bases and the J segment 3 bases; nucleotides outside the gene matches: 2. In germline, CDR1 is ENHRY, CDR2 SYGVKD. This CDR3 has 14 amino acids. This chain's CDR3 is CAISESRGVYEQYF. The CDR3 DNA is TGTGCCATCAGTGAGTCTCGGGGGGTCTACGAGCAGTACTTC.

This clone appeared once. The rearrangement links TRBV10-2 to TRBJ1-3; D is ambiguous. The CDR3 loop spans 16 amino acids. Per germline, CDR1 WSHSY and CDR2 SAAADI. V shed 3 bases and J shed 1 base, with 13 bases lying between them. Here the CDR3 DNA reads TGCGCCAGCAGTGACGAGGGCATAATTTCTGGAAACACCATATATTTT. It yields the protein CASSDEGIISGNTIYF.

This chain joins TRBV11-2 and TRBJ2-5, with D unclear. Germline V gives CDR1 SGHAT, CDR2 FQNNGV. The CDR3 consists of 15 residues. V lost 2 bases and J lost 1, with 11 bases in between. The chain's CDR3 is CASSLSTPLQETQYF. CDR3 in DNA: TGTGCCAGCAGCTTATCCACACCCCTCCAAGAGACCCAGTACTTC.

This chain joins TRBV4-2 and TRBJ2-4, with 7 bases identical to TRBD1. Losses at the gene ends were 0 bases for V and 2 bases for J; bases not matched to a gene: 7. The germline gives CDR1 LGHNA, CDR2 YNFKEQ. CDR3 length: 17 residues. CDR3 nucleotide sequence: TGTGCCAGCAGCCAAGATCGGTTACAGGGGTCCAAAAACATTCAGTACTTC. This gives the protein CASSQDRLQGSKNIQYF.

A remark on this clone: Germline is not matched at one junction end, which may reflect a read error. Other nucleotide sequences from this sample produce the same CDR3. This chain connects TRBV7-8 to TRBJ1-6; 8 bases map to TRBD1. The CDR3 runs to 15 residues. In germline, CDR1 is SGHVS, CDR2 FQNEAQ. The CDR3 here is CASRQGNSYNSPLHF. The CDR3 DNA reads TGTGCCAGTAGACAGGGGAACTCCTATAATTCCCCCCTCCACTTT. The whole variable domain, filled in from reference TRBV7-8 and TRBJ1-6, reads GAGVSQSPRYKVAKRGQDVALRCDPISGHVSLFWYQQALGQGPEFLTYFQNEAQLDKSGLPSDRFFAERPEGSVSTLKIQRTQQEDSAVYLCASRQGNSYNSPLHFGNGTRLTVT.

V is TRBV2 and J is TRBJ1-3; D is unclear. The CDR3 is 16 residues long. Germline-derived CDR1 and CDR2 are SNHLY and FYNNEI. Trimming pared 0 bases from V and 0 bases from J, leaving 9 bases between. The CDR3 DNA reads as TGTGCCAGCAGTGAAGCAGGCGGAAACTCTGGAAACACCATATATTTT. Its translation: CASSEAGGNSGNTIYF.

The chain combines TRBV4-1 with TRBJ2-5; no clear D gene. V was clipped by 1 base and J by 3 bases, with 15 bases between them. CDR1 is MGHRA, CDR2 YSYEKL, per germline. The CDR3 has 16 residues. The CDR3 nucleotides read TGCGCCAGCAGCCAAGGTCCAGTCTCTCGGGAAGAGACCCAGTACTTC. Translated: CASSQGPVSREETQYF.

The rearrangement joins TRBV7-8 to TRBJ2-5; the match to TRBD1 covers 12 bases. The CDR3 spans 18 residues. Germline assignment: CDR1 SGHVS and CDR2 FQNEAQ. Germline trimming cut 4 bases from V and 0 bases from J; bases unmatched to any gene: 9. This CDR3 is CASSSGTGGVEYQETQYF. Written as DNA, the CDR3 is TGTGCCAGCAGCTCCGGGACAGGGGGCGTAGAGTACCAAGAGACCCAGTACTTC. The variable domain in full, with the rest retrieved from reference TRBV7-8 and TRBJ2-5, is GAGVSQSPRYKVAKRGQDVALRCDPISGHVSLFWYQQALGQGPEFLTYFQNEAQLDKSGLPSDRFFAERPEGSVSTLKIQRTQQEDSAVYLCASSSGTGGVEYQETQYFGPGTRLLVL.

This clone is a singleton in its sample. This rearrangement joins TRBV30 to TRBJ2-7; D is undetermined. V was clipped by 4 bases and J by 7 bases, with 14 bases between them. The CDR3 is made up of 12 amino acids. Germline V gives CDR1 GTSNPN, CDR2 SVGIG (reference sequence). CDR3 DNA sequence: TGTGCCTGGAACAGAAAACTTGGGGAGCAGTACTTC. This encodes CAWNRKLGEQYF.

The V call is TRBV30, the J call TRBJ2-1; 11 nucleotides line up with TRBD2. V lost 3 bases and J lost 2; bases outside the gene matches: 3. Germline loops: CDR1 GTSNPN, CDR2 SVGIG (reference sequence). The CDR3 loop spans 15 amino acids. CDR3 bases: TGTGCCTGGAGGACTAGCGGGATGCCCTACAATGAGCAGTTCTTC. It encodes CAWRTSGMPYNEQFF.

This chain joins TRBV5-8 and TRBJ1-1, with unresolved D. Germline values: CDR1 SGHTS, CDR2 YDEGEE. V was cut by 2 bases and J by 0 bases, with 14 bases left in between. The CDR3 sequence is 16 residues long. The CDR3 loop reads CASSFRGLGVNTEAFF. The DNA of the CDR3 is TGTGCCAGCAGCTTTCGCGGGTTAGGAGTGAACACTGAAGCTTTCTTT.

V is TRBV27 and J is TRBJ1-1, with 10 positions matching TRBD1. The CDR3 contains 18 residues. Germline V lookup: CDR1 MNHEY, CDR2 SMNVEV (reference sequence). V dropped 9 bases and J dropped 0; count of bases not matched to a gene: 16. The CDR3 loop reads CASLSRGQGGLMNTEAFF. CDR3 nucleotide sequence: TGTGCCAGTCTATCCCGCGGACAGGGGGGCCTAATGAACACTGAAGCTTTCTTT.

This clone was counted a few times. The V and J genes are TRBV6-5 and TRBJ1-5, with D maybe TRBD1 (6 bases). This CDR3 has 13 amino acids. The germline V and J ends were trimmed by 6 bases and 4 bases, with 10 bases remaining between them. Germline loops: CDR1 MNHEY, CDR2 SVGAGI. CDR3 protein: CASRATGNQPQHF. CDR3 nucleotides: TGTGCCAGCAGGGCTACAGGGAATCAGCCCCAGCATTTT.